One and the same sample provided the 6 T cell receptor beta chains below, sequenced in a study of blood T cell repertoires in COVID-19. TCRdb's table, derived via immunoSEQ multiplex PCR, lists solely in-frame clones and lacks some. The data contain some 390,000 clones, more than 75% of them seen just once; the ten biggest clones take up about 2.5%. Sequences were obtained from peripheral blood. Receptor source: a woman aged 55-70 years with COVID-19, enrolled during active disease.

The V call is TRBV5-5, the J call TRBJ1-2, with a possible D match to TRBD1 (6 bases). CDR3 length: 15 residues. Trimming pared 0 bases from V and 2 bases from J, leaving 11 bases between. Germline-derived CDR1 and CDR2 are SGHKS and YYEKEE (reference sequence). CDR3 nucleotide sequence: TGTGCCAGCAGCTTGGAGTTGACAGGCAACTATGGCTACACCTTC. Protein product: CASSLELTGNYGYTF.

With respect to this clone: The junction departs from the called germline gene at one end, perhaps through a read error. The chain links TRBV28 to TRBJ2-5; 8 nucleotides agree with TRBD2. The CDR3 runs to 15 residues. Germline V CDR1 and CDR2: MDHEN, SYDVKM. This chain's CDR3 is CASSFSGGPQGTQYF. As DNA, the CDR3 is TGTGCCAGCAGTTTCAGCGGGGGCCCCCAAGGGACCCAGTACTTC.

The chain joins TRBV3-1 (or the pseudogene TRBV3-2) to TRBJ1-6; TRBD1 matches 7 bases. CDR3 length: 15 residues. Unmatched junction bases numbered 5, after V lost 0 bases and J lost 9 bases. Per the germline V gene, CDR1 is LGHDT and CDR2 is YNNKEL (reference sequence). CDR3 in DNA: TGTGCCAGCAGCCAAGATCAGGGGGGAGGTTCACCCCTCCACTTT. Its protein is CASSQDQGGGSPLHF.

The chain couples TRBV2 to TRBJ2-1, with D tentatively TRBD2 (5 bases). The CDR3 totals 15 residues. CDR1 and CDR2 (germline): SNHLY, FYNNEI. Trimming pared 5 bases from V and 4 bases from J, leaving 15 bases between. CDR3 DNA: TGTGCCAGCAGTAAAACGGGGTTGGGGTACAATGAGCAGTTCTTC. It yields the protein CASSKTGLGYNEQFF.

The rearrangement links TRBV7-2 to TRBJ2-3, with TRBD2 matching 11 bases. After removal of 3 bases from V and 5 bases from J, the junction contained 4 bases not matched to a gene. CDR1 is SGHTA, CDR2 FQGNSA, per germline. The CDR3 spans 15 residues. CDR3 nucleotides: TGTGCCAGCAGCTTTGAGGGACTAGCGGTAGATACGCAGTATTTT. Translation: CASSFEGLAVDTQYF.

V and J are TRBV7-9 and TRBJ2-3; 11 bases fit TRBD2. V gave up 3 bases and J gave up 2 bases; unmatched junction bases: 4. The CDR3 extends over 16 amino acids. From germline, CDR1 is SEHNR and CDR2 FQNEAQ (reference sequence). The DNA of the CDR3 is TGTGCCAGCAGCTTTTCTAGCGGGGGGTACACAGATACGCAGTATTTT. Translated: CASSFSSGGYTDTQYF.